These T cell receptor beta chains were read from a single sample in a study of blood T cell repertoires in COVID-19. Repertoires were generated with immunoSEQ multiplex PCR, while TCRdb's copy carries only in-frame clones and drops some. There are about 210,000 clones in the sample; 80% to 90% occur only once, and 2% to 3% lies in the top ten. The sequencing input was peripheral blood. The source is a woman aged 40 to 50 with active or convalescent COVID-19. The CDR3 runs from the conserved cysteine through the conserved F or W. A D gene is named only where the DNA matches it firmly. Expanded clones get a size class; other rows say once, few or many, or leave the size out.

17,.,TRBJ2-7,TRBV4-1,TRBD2,TGCGCCAGCAGCCCAACGGTGGGACTAGCGGGAGCACACGAGCAGTACTTC,CASSPTVGLAGAHEQYF
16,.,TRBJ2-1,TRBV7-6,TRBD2,TGTGCCAGCAGCTCCCTAGCGGGGGAGGGTGGGAATGAGCAGTTCTTC,CASSSLAGEGGNEQFF
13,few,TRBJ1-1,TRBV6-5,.,TGTGCCAGCACCCCGGCGAGAGGGAGAGAAGCTTTCTTT,CASTPARGREAFF
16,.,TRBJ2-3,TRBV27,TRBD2,TGTGCCAGCAGCTCAACTGTAGCGGGAGAAGTAGGTACGCAGTATTTT,CASSSTVAGEVGTQYF
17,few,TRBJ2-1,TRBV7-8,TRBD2,TGTGCCAGCAGCCCTGGGACTATTAAGAGCTCCTACAATGAGCAGTTCTTC,CASSPGTIKSSYNEQFF
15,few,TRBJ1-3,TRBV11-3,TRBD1,TGTGCCAGCAGCGCTAGCCGGACAGGGCGGGACACCATATATTTT,CASSASRTGRDTIYF
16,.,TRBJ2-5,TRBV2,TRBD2,TGTGCCAGCAGTGAATGGGCTAGCGGGGCTCAGGAGACCCAGTACTTC,CASSEWASGAQETQYF
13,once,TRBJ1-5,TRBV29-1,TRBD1,TGCAGCGTCGGGACAGGGATCAATCAGCCCCAGCATTTT,CSVGTGINQPQHF
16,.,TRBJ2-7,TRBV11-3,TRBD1,TGTGCCAGCAGCACACGGGACAGGGGCCCTTTTTACGAGCAGTACTTC,CASSTRDRGPFYEQYF
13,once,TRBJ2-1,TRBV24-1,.,TGTGCCACCAGTGGGGGCGGTTTAAACGAGCAGTTCTTC,CATSGGGLNEQFF
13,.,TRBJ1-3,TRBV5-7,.,TGTGCCAGCAGAAGGGGCTCTGGAAACACCATATATTTT,CASRRGSGNTIYF
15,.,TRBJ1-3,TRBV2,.,TGTGCCAGCAGTGAACAGGCTTACTCTGGAAACACCATATATTTT,CASSEQAYSGNTIYF
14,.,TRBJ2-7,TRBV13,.,TGTGCCAGCAGCTATCTACTCTCATCCTACGAGCAGTACTTC,CASSYLLSSYEQYF
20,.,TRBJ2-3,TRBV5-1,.,TGCGCCAGCAGCTTGACCCCCCACCGGTTTGGGACATCCCTCTCGGATACGCAGTATTTT,CASSLTPHRFGTSLSDTQYF
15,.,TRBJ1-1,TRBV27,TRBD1,TGTGCCAGCAGTTTACCCGGACAGGGCCTCACTGAAGCTTTCTTT,CASSLPGQGLTEAFF
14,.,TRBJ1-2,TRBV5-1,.,TGCGCCAGCAGCTTGGCAGGGCACAACTATGGCTACACCTTC,CASSLAGHNYGYTF
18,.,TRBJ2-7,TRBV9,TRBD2,TGTGCCAGCAGCGTAGAAGGGAGCGGGGGGGCATTTACCTACGAGCAGTACTTC,CASSVEGSGGAFTYEQYF
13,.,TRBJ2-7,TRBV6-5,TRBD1,TGTGCCAGCACGCGGACAGGGAACTACGAGCAGTACTTC,CASTRTGNYEQYF
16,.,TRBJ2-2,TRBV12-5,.,TGTGCTAGTGGTCCGTGGGGGGTTCTGAACACCGGGGAGCTGTTTTTT,CASGPWGVLNTGELFF
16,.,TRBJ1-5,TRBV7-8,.,TGTGCCAGCAGCTCTACCGGGCCCCGAGGGAGTCAGCCCCAGCATTTT,CASSSTGPRGSQPQHF
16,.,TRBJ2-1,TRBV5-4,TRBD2,TGTGCCAGCAGCTTACCGGGACTAGCGGGCCAGAATGAGCAGTTCTTC,CASSLPGLAGQNEQFF
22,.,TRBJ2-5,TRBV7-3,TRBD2,TGTGCCAGCAGCTTACGCCATAGGCCGTTTTTGCGGGGGGCCCCCGGAGAAGAGACCCAGTACTTC,CASSLRHRPFLRGAPGEETQYF
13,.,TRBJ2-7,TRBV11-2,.,TGTGCCAGCAGCCTTAGTATACGGTACGAGCAGTACTTC,CASSLSIRYEQYF